This T cell receptor (beta chain) is from a study of OX40 agonist ivuxolimab in advanced cancers. Study at large: Patients were infused with ivuxolimab every 2 weeks at 0.01 to 10 mg/kg.

Whole-study results and caveats: By week 6 at 0.1 to 3.0 mg/kg, blood CD4+ and CD8+ T cells had expanded clonally. In CD8+ T cells, expanded clones were on average more numerous than in CD4+.

Here immunoSEQ multiplex PCR was the method, and the copy in TCRdb shows in-frame clones only, minus some. The data show 20,000 to 30,000 clones, about 85% seen once. CDR1 LGHNA and CDR2 YSLEER come from the germline V gene. Trimming shortened V by 0 bases and J by 3 bases, and 8 bases separated the two germline ends. The CDR3 contains 14 residues. As to this clone: Its antigen is not known.

This rearrangement joins TRBV4-3 to TRBJ1-1; no clear D. The TCR originated in an adult with an advanced solid tumor such as melanoma, head and neck, liver or kidney cancer. The source was CD4+ or CD8+ T cells sorted from blood, collected in a trial of the OX40 agonist ivuxolimab. The CDR3 nucleotides are TGCGCCAGCAGCCAAGATCGGAGGTACACTGAAGCTTTCTTT. It yields the protein CASSQDRRYTEAFF.